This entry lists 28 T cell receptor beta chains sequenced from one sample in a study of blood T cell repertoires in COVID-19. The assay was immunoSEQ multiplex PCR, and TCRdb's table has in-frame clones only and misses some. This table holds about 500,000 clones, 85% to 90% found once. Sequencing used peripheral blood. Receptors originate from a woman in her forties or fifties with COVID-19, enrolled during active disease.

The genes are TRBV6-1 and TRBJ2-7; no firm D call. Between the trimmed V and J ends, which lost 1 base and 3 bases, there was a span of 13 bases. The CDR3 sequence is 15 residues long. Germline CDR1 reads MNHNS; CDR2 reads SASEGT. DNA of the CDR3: TGTGCCAGCAGTGAAGGAGTGACATCTATCTACGAGCAGTACTTC. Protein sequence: CASSEGVTSIYEQYF.

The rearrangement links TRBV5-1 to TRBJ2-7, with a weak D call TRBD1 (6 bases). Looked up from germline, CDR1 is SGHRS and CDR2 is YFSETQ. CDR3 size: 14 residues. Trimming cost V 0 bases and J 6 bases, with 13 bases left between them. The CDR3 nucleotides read TGCGCCAGCAGCTTGGAGTATGGCAGGGGCGAGCAGTACTTC. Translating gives CASSLEYGRGEQYF.

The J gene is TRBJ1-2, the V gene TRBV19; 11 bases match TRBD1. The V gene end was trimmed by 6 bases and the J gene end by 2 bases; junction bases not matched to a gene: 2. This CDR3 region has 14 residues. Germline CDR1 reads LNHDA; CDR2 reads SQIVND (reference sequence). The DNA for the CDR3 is TGTGCCAGTAGCGGACAGGGGGCAAACTATGGCTACACCTTC. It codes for CASSGQGANYGYTF.

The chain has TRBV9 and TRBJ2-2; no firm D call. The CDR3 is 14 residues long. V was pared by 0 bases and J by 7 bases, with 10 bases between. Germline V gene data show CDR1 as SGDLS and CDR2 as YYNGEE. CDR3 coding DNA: TGTGCCAGCAGCGTAGCTTCCAGGAACGGGGAGCTGTTTTTT. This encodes CASSVASRNGELFF.

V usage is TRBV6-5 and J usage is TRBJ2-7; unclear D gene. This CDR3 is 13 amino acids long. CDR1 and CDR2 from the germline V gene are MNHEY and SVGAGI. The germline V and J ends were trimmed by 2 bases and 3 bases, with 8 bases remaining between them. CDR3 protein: CASSYGEYYEQYF. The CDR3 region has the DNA TGTGCCAGCAGTTACGGAGAATACTACGAGCAGTACTTC.

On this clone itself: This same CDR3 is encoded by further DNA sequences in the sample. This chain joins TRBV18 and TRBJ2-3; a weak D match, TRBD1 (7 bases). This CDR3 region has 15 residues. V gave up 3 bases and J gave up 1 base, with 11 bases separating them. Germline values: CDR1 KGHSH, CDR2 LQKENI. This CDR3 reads CASSPSRGGTDTQYF. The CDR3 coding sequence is TGTGCCAGCTCACCTAGCAGGGGGGGCACAGATACGCAGTATTTT.

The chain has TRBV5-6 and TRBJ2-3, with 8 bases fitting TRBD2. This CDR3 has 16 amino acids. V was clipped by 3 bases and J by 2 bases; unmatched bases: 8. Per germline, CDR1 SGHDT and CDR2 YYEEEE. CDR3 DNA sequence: TGTGCCAGCAGCTGGCCGAATAGCGGGGACACAGATACGCAGTATTTT. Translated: CASSWPNSGDTDTQYF.

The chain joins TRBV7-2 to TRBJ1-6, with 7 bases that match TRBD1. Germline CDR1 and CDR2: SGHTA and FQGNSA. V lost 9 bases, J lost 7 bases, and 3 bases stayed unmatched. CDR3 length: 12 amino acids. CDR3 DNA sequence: TGTGCCAGTACAGGGGCCAATTCACCCCTCCACTTT. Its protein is CASTGANSPLHF.

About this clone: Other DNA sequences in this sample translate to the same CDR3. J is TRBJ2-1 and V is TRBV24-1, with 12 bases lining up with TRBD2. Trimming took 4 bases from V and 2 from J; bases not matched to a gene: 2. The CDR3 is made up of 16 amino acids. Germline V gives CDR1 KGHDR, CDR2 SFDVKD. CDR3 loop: CATSDSSGGAYNEQFF. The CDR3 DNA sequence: TGTGCCACCAGTGACTCTAGCGGGGGGGCCTACAATGAGCAGTTCTTC.

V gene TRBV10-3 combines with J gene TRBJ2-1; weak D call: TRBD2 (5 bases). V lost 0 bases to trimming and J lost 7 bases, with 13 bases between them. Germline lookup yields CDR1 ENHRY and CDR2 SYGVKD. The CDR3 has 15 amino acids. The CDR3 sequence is CAISESASRGNEQFF. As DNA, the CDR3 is TGTGCCATCAGTGAGTCCGCCAGCCGCGGGAATGAGCAGTTCTTC.

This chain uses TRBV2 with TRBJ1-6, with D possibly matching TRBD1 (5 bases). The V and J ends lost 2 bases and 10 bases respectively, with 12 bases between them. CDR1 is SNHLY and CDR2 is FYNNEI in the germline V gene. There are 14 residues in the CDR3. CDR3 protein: CASSELGDISPLHF. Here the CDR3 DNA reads TGTGCCAGCAGTGAATTAGGGGATATCTCACCCCTCCACTTT. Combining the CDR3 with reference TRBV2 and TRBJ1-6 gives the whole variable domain EPEVTQTPSHQVTQMGQEVILRCVPISNHLYFYWYRQILGQKVEFLVSFYNNEISEKSEIFDDQFSVERPDGSNFTLKIRSTKLEDSAMYFCASSELGDISPLHFGNGTRLTVT.

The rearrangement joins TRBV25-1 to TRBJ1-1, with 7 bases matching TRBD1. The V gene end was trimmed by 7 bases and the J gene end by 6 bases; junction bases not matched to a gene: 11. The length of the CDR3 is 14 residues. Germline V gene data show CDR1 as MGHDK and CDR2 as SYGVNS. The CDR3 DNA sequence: TGTGCCAGCACCACGACAGGGACGTTGGCTGAAGCTTTCTTT. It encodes CASTTTGTLAEAFF.

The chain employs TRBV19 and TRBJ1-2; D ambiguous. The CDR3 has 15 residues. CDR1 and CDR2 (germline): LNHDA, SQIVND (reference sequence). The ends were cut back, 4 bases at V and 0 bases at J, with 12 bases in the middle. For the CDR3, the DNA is TGTGCCAGTAGTAACCCCGGTAGATCTAACTATGGCTACACCTTC. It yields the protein CASSNPGRSNYGYTF.

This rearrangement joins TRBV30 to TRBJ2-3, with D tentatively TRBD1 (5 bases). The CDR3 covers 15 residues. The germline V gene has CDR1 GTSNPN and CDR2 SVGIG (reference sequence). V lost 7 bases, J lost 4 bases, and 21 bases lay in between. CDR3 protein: CAFSRMQGQADTQYF. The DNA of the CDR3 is TGTGCCTTCTCAAGGATGCAGGGCCAGGCAGATACGCAGTATTTT.

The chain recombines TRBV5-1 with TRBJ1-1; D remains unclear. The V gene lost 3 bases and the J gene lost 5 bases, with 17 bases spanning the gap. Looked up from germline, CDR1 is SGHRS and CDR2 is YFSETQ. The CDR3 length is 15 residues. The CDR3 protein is CASSSILGGETEAFF. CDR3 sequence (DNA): TGCGCCAGCAGCTCTATCCTCGGAGGAGAAACTGAAGCTTTCTTT.

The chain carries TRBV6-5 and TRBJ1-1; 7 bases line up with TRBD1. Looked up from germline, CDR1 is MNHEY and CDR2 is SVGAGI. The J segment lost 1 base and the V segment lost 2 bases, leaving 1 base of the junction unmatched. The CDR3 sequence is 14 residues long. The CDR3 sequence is CASSYRDRNTEAFF. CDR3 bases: TGTGCCAGCAGTTACCGGGACAGGAACACTGAAGCTTTCTTT.

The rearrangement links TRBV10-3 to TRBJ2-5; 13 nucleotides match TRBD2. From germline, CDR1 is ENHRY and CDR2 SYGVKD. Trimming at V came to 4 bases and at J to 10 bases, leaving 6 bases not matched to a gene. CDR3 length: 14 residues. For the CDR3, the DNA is TGTGCCATCAGTGGGGGACTAGCGGGGAGGGGCCAGTACTTC. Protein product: CAISGGLAGRGQYF.

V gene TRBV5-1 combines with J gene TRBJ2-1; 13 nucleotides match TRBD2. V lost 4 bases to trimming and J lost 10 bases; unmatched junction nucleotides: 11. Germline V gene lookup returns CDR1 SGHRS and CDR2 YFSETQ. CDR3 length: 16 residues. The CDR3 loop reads CASSATSGGAVGEQFF. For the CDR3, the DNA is TGCGCCAGCAGCGCCACTAGCGGGGGGGCGGTAGGAGAGCAGTTCTTC.

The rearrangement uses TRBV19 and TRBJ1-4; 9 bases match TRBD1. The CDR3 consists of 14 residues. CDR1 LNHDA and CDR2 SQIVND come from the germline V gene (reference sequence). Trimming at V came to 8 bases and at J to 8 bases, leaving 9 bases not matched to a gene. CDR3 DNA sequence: TGTGCCAGTCGGAACAGGGGGCTTCGCGAAAAACTGTTTTTT. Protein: CASRNRGLREKLFF.

In nucleotides, the CDR3 is TGTGCCAGCTCACCTCCACCGTCCAGGGGACCCTACGAGCAGTACTTC. Amino acids: CASSPPPSRGPYEQYF. The V gene is TRBV18, the J gene TRBJ2-7; the D gene is possibly TRBD1 (6 bases). CDR1 and CDR2 from the germline V gene are KGHSH and LQKENI. The CDR3 has 16 amino acids. Trimming pared 3 bases from V and 2 bases from J, leaving 17 bases between.

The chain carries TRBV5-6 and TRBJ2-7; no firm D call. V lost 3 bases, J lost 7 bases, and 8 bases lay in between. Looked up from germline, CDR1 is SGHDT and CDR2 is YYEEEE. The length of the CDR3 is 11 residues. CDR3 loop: CASSSLGEQYF. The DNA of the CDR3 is TGTGCCAGCAGCTCCCTCGGGGAGCAGTACTTC.

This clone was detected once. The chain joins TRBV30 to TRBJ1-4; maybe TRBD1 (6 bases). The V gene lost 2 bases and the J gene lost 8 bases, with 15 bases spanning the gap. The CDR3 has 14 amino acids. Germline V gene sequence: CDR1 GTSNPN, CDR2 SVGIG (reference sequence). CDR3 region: CAWSYQQGGEKLFF. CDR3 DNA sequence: TGTGCCTGGAGTTATCAACAGGGAGGGGAAAAACTGTTTTTT.

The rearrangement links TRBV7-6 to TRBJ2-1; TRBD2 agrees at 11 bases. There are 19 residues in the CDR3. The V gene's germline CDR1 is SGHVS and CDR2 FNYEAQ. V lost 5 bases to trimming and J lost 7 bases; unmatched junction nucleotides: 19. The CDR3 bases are TGTGCCAGCAGCAGCAGTCGGGTAGCGGGGGGGTCAACATATAATGAGCAGTTCTTC. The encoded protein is CASSSSRVAGGSTYNEQFF. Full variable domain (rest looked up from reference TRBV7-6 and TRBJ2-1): GAGVSQSPRYKVTKRGQDVALRCDPISGHVSLYWYRQALGQGPEFLTYFNYEAQQDKSGLPNDRFSAERPEGSISTLTIQRTEQRDSAMYRCASSSSRVAGGSTYNEQFFGPGTRLTVL.

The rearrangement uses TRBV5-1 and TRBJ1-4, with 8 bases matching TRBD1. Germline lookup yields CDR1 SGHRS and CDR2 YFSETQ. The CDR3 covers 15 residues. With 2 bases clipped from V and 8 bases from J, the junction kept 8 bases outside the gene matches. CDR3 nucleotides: TGCGCCAGCAGCTTCCGACAGGGGATCGGAGAAAAACTGTTTTTT. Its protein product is CASSFRQGIGEKLFF.

CDR3 region: CATRWSSGANVLTF. CDR3 sequence (DNA): TGTGCCACCAGGTGGAGCTCTGGGGCCAACGTCCTGACTTTC. The chain is built from TRBV24-1 and TRBJ2-6; D gene ambiguous. Germline lookup yields CDR1 KGHDR and CDR2 SFDVKD. This CDR3 spans 14 amino acids. With 7 bases removed from V and 0 bases from J, the gap between germline ends came to 6 bases.

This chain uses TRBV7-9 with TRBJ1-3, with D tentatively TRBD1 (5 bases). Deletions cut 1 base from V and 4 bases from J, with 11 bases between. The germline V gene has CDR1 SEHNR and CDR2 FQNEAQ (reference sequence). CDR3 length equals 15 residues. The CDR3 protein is CASSLGQGAGNTIYF. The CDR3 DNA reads TGTGCCAGCAGCTTAGGGCAGGGCGCGGGAAACACCATATATTTT.

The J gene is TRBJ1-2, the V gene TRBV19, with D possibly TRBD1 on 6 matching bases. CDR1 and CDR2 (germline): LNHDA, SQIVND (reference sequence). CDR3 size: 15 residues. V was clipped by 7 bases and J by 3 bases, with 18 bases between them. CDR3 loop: CASTKWGGRDYGYTF. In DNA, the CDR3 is TGTGCCAGTACGAAGTGGGGGGGGCGCGACTATGGCTACACCTTC. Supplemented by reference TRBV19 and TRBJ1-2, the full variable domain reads DGGITQSPKYLFRKEGQNVTLSCEQNLNHDAMYWYRQDPGQGLRLIYYSQIVNDFQKGDIAEGYSVSREKKESFPLTVTSAQKNPTAFYLCASTKWGGRDYGYTFGSGTRLTVV.

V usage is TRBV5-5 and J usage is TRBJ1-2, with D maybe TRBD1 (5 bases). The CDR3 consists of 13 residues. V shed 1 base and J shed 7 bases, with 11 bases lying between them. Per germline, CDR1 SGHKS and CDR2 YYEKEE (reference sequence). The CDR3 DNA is TGTGCCAGCAGCTTGTGGGGGGATCTTGGCTACACCTTC. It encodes CASSLWGDLGYTF.